The 20 T cell receptor beta chains reported below all come from one sample, sequenced in a study of T cells in Graves' hyperthyroidism and ophthalmopathy (dated by TCRdb to between 2018 and 2020). Libraries were made using multiplex PCR. Sequencing was performed on an Illumina HiSeq 2000. The TCR beta CDR3 regions were amplified from RNA transcripts. The first round of RT-PCR for the TCR CDR3 was performed with the HTBI primer set and the Qiagen OneStep RT-PCR kit. TCRdb reprocessing: public reads trimmed at Q25 with fastp, clones called with MiXCR, in-frame beta chains kept. All rows with the same CDR3 protein become a single entry with the most common DNA and genes. This sample holds about 740,000 distinct CDR3 sequences; 11% to 15% were observed only once. Of the sample, more than 8.5% is held by the ten largest clones. Sample: blood. Source of these receptors: a woman between 18 and 30 years old with Graves' hyperthyroidism.

This clonotype was observed many times. The chain is built from TRBV6-5 and TRBJ1-6; D is ambiguous. This CDR3 contains 14 residues. Germline V gene data show CDR1 as MNHEY and CDR2 as SVGAGI. The V gene lost 2 bases and the J gene lost 7 bases, with 9 bases spanning the gap. The CDR3 here is CASSYAGVNSPLHF. The DNA for the CDR3 is TGTGCCAGCAGTTACGCTGGAGTAAATTCACCCCTCCACTTT.

On this clonotype: One base away lies a much larger clone, so this may be a sequencing read error. The chain has TRBV12-3 or TRBV12-4 and TRBJ1-1; the match to TRBD1 covers 8 bases. After removal of 5 bases from V and 2 bases from J, the junction contained 7 bases not matched to a gene. The length of the CDR3 is 15 residues. This chain's CDR3 is CASSDDRGFNTEAFF. The CDR3 DNA is TGTGCCAGCAGTGACGACAGGGGCTTTAACACTGAAGCTTTCTTT.

At least ten counts were recorded for this clonotype. V is TRBV2 and J is TRBJ2-4, with D possibly TRBD2 on 7 matching bases. Germline CDR1 SNHLY, CDR2 FYNNEI. This CDR3 region has 15 residues. The V gene lost 2 bases and the J gene lost 8 bases, with 16 bases spanning the gap. The CDR3 loop is CASSEQHRAGDIQYF. The CDR3 DNA reads TGTGCCAGCAGTGAACAACACAGGGCGGGGGACATTCAGTACTTC.

Concerning this clonotype itself: A much larger clonotype is one base distant, so this may be a read error. The genes are TRBV18 and TRBJ2-5, with D possibly TRBD1 on 7 matching bases. The DNA end favors TRBJ2-1, so the J call may be wrong. The CDR3 totals 13 residues. Germline loops: CDR1 KGHSH, CDR2 LQKENI. DNA of the CDR3: TGTGCCAGCCTCCAGGGGGGCCAAGAGACCCAGTTCTTC. This codes for CASLQGGQETQFF.

At least ten counts were recorded for this clonotype. J is TRBJ1-1 and V is TRBV6-2 or TRBV6-3; D is uncertain. The CDR3 runs to 14 residues. Germline V lookup: CDR1 MNHEY, CDR2 SVGEGT. With 2 bases removed from V and 3 bases from J, the gap between germline ends came to 10 bases. The CDR3 DNA reads TGTGCCAGCAGTTACACCGCGCGGTACACTGAAGCTTTCTTT. Its protein is CASSYTARYTEAFF.

There are a few counts of this clonotype. This chain uses TRBV7-9 with TRBJ1-5; TRBD1 matches 8 bases. This CDR3 is built from 14 residues. Germline CDR1 is SEHNR and CDR2 is FQNEAQ (reference sequence). After removal of 5 bases from V and 7 bases from J, the junction contained 7 bases not matched to a gene. The CDR3 sequence: CASSETGVGQPQHF. The CDR3 DNA reads as TGTGCCAGCAGCGAGACAGGGGTGGGGCAGCCCCAGCATTTT.

The rearrangement uses TRBV12-3 or TRBV12-4 and TRBJ2-5; 8 nucleotides align to TRBD1. The CDR3 loop spans 15 amino acids. Losses at the gene ends were 8 bases for V and 2 bases for J; bases not matched to a gene: 10. CDR3 sequence (DNA): TGTGCCAGCGGCCTACAGGGGGTTTTTCAAGAGACCCAGTACTTC. It codes for CASGLQGVFQETQYF.

V and J are TRBV7-3 and TRBJ2-1, with a weak D call TRBD2 (7 bases). The CDR3 has 16 residues. V lost 0 bases to trimming and J lost 1 base, with 10 bases between them. Germline CDR1 reads SGHTA; CDR2 reads FQGTGA. CDR3 in DNA: TGTGCCAGCAGCTTAACCGCGGGGGCTTCCTACAATGAGCAGTTCTTC. This encodes CASSLTAGASYNEQFF.

This clonotype was detected ten times or more. J is TRBJ2-7 and V is TRBV12-3 or TRBV12-4; 12 bases agree with TRBD1. CDR3 length: 17 residues. V shed 5 bases and J 4 bases; nucleotides not matched to a gene: 12. DNA for the CDR3: TGTGCCAGCAGTCCAACAATGGGACAGGGGGCGCTGTACGAGCAGTACTTC. Translated: CASSPTMGQGALYEQYF.

In regard to this clonotype: This may be a read error: a much more frequent sequence differs by one nucleotide. The J gene is TRBJ1-3, the V gene TRBV2; D ambiguous. The germline CDR1 and CDR2 sequences are SNHLY and FYNNEI. The CDR3 covers 13 residues. Trimming stripped 6 bases from V and 8 bases from J, with 14 bases between. This CDR3 is CASSPLGGDTIYF. The CDR3 bases are TGTGCCAGCAGCCCCTTAGGAGGCGACACCATATATTTT.

V usage is TRBV6-2 or TRBV6-3 and J usage is TRBJ2-3, with D unclear. This CDR3 contains 12 residues. Trimming shortened V by 6 bases and J by 4 bases, and 8 bases separated the two germline ends. In germline, CDR1 is MNHEY, CDR2 SVGEGT. CDR3 DNA: TGTGCCAGCAGCCGGACCCCAGATACGCAGTATTTT. This translates into CASSRTPDTQYF.

This clonotype was seen a few times. The chain employs TRBV2 and TRBJ2-1; no clear D. This CDR3 comprises 13 residues. Germline-derived CDR1 and CDR2 are SNHLY and FYNNEI. Between the trimmed V and J ends, which lost 8 bases and 7 bases, there was a span of 15 bases. CDR3 amino acids: CASGKYLENEQFF. CDR3 nucleotide sequence: TGTGCCAGCGGGAAGTATCTTGAGAATGAGCAGTTCTTC.

This chain joins TRBV24-1 and TRBJ2-1; perhaps TRBD1 as D (5 bases). Trimming took off 3 bases at V and 1 base at J, with 15 bases between the two ends. This CDR3 spans 17 amino acids. CDR1 is KGHDR, CDR2 SFDVKD, per germline. The CDR3 spells CATSDGPVTASYNEQFF. In DNA, the CDR3 is TGTGCCACCAGTGATGGCCCGGTGACAGCTTCCTACAATGAGCAGTTCTTC.

This clonotype was recorded at least ten times. The J gene is TRBJ1-6, the V gene TRBV11-2; D gene ambiguous. This CDR3 has 15 amino acids. With 2 bases removed from V and 9 bases from J, the gap between germline ends came to 14 bases. CDR1 is SGHAT and CDR2 is FQNNGV in the germline V gene. The CDR3 protein is CASSLNGLLGSPLHF. The CDR3 bases are TGTGCCAGCAGCTTAAATGGGCTTTTAGGTTCACCCCTCCACTTT.

This clonotype was detected ten times or more. This chain links TRBV7-2 with TRBJ2-7; either TRBD1 or TRBD2 may fit D (5 bases each). This CDR3 has 15 amino acids. V lost 2 bases and J lost 3, with 14 bases in between. CDR1 is SGHTA, CDR2 FQGNSA, per germline. Here the CDR3 DNA reads TGTGCCAGCAGCTTATGGGGGACCGGGATCTACGAGCAGTACTTC. Its protein product is CASSLWGTGIYEQYF.

This clonotype has more than one count but fewer than ten. The chain is built from TRBV25-1 and TRBJ1-3, with 12 bases aligning to TRBD1. Germline assignment: CDR1 MGHDK and CDR2 SYGVNS. Losses at the gene ends were 1 base for V and 3 bases for J; bases not matched to a gene: 10. CDR3 size: 19 residues. The CDR3 sequence is CASSEWRGGTGGHGNTIYF. In DNA form, the CDR3 reads TGTGCCAGCAGTGAATGGCGGGGCGGGACAGGGGGCCATGGAAACACCATATATTTT.

The chain recombines TRBV6-1 with TRBJ2-1, with D perhaps TRBD1 (6 bases). From germline, CDR1 is MNHNS and CDR2 SASEGT. The CDR3 is made up of 16 amino acids. V lost 6 bases and J 0 bases, leaving 15 bases between the germline ends. CDR3 sequence reads: CASSAGTLSSYNEQFF. The CDR3 nucleotides are TGTGCCAGCAGCGCCGGGACATTGAGCTCCTACAATGAGCAGTTCTTC.

This clonotype was counted ten times or more. V gene TRBV29-1 combines with J gene TRBJ2-5; TRBD2 aligns across 12 bases. The CDR3 is made up of 13 amino acids. J was trimmed by 5 bases and V by 7 bases; bases with no gene match: 5. Germline CDR1 reads SQVTM; CDR2 reads ANQGSEA. CDR3 protein: CSGLAGDGETQYF. The DNA of the CDR3 is TGCAGCGGACTAGCGGGAGACGGTGAGACCCAGTACTTC.

The sample holds a few counts of this clonotype. V usage is TRBV9 and J usage is TRBJ1-1; 7 bases fit TRBD1. V gave up 3 bases and J gave up 5 bases; unmatched junction bases: 4. The CDR3 is 13 residues long. Germline V lookup: CDR1 SGDLS, CDR2 YYNGEE. CDR3 residues: CASSAGGGTEAFF. The CDR3 nucleotides read TGTGCCAGCAGCGCAGGGGGAGGGACTGAAGCTTTCTTT.

This clonotype has more than one count but fewer than ten. Since a much larger clone is just one base distant, this may be a read error. This CDR3 is CAWGAGGPYNEQFF. As DNA, the CDR3 is TGTGCCTGGGGAGCGGGAGGCCCCTACAATGAGCAGTTCTTC. The chain couples TRBV30 to TRBJ2-1; 9 bases are shared with TRBD2. The CDR3 consists of 14 residues. Germline V gene sequence: CDR1 GTSNPN, CDR2 SVGIG (reference sequence). V lost 5 bases to trimming and J lost 2 bases; unmatched junction nucleotides: 4.